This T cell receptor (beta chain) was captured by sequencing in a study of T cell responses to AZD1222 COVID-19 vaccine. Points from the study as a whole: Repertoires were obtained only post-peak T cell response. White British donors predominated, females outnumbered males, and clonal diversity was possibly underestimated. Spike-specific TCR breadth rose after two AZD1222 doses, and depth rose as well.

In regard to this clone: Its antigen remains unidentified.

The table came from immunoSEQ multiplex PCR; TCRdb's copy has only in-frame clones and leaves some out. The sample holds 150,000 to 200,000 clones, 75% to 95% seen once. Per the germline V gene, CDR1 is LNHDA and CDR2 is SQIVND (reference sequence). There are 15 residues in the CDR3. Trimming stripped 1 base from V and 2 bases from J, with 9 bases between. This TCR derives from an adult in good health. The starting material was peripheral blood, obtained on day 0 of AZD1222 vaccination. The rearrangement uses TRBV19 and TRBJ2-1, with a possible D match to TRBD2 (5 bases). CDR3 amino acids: CASSIGSVAYNEQFF. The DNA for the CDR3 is TGTGCCAGTAGTATAGGTAGCGTAGCCTACAATGAGCAGTTCTTC.